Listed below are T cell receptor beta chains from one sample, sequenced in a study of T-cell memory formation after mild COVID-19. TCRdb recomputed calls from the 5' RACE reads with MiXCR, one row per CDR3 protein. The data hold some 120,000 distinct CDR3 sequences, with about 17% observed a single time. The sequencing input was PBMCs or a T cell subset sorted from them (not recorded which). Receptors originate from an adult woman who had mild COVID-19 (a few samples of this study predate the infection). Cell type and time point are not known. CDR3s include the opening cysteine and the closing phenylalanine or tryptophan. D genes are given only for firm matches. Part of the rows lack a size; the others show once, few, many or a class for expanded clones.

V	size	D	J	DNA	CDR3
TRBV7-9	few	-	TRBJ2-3	TGTGCCAGCAGCTTACTCCTGAGGGAGATGACAGATACGCAGTATTTT	CASSLLLREMTDTQYF
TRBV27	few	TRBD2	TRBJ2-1	TGTGCCAGCAGTTCGGGGACTAGCGGGAATGAGCAGTTCTTC	CASSSGTSGNEQFF
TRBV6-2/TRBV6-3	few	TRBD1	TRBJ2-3	TGTGCCAGCAGGAAGACAGGGAGCACAGATACGCAGTATTTT	CASRKTGSTDTQYF
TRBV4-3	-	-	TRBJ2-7	TGCGCCAGCAGCCAAGCCGGCATCTACGAGCAGTACTTC	CASSQAGIYEQYF
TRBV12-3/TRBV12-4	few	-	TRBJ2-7	TGTGCCAGCAGTCCTCTCGTCGGACAGGAGCAGTACTTC	CASSPLVGQEQYF
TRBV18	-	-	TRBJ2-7	TGTGCCAGCTCAACCGAATCACAGGCGGACGAGCAGTACTTC	CASSTESQADEQYF
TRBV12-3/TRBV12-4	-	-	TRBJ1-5	TGTGCCAGCAGTTGGACATGGTTGGACAATCAGCCCCAGCATTTT	CASSWTWLDNQPQHF
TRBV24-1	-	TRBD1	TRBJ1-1	TGTGCCACCAGTGATTTGCGGTACAGGGGCTTCATGAACACTGAAGCTTTCTTT	CATSDLRYRGFMNTEAFF
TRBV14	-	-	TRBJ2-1	TGTGCCAGCAGCCATGGGAGGAGCTCCTACAATGAGCAGTTCTTC	CASSHGRSSYNEQFF
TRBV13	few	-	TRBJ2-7	TGTGCCAGCAGCTTCAATACTTTCTACGAGCAGTACTTC	CASSFNTFYEQYF
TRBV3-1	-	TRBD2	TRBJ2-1	TGTGCCAGCAGCCAGGGAAGCGGGGGCGGTGAGCAGTTCTTC	CASSQGSGGGEQFF
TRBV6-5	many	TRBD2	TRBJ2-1	TGTGCCAGCAGACAGGGACTAGCTCCGGGAGAGTCCAATGAGCAGTTCTTC	CASRQGLAPGESNEQFF
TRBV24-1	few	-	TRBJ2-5	TGTGCCACCAGTGATTTCGTCCGGAGAGACGAGACCCAGTACTTC	CATSDFVRRDETQYF
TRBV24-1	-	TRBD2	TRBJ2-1	TGTGCCACCAGTGATGCTAGCGGGAGGGCGCGAAATGAGCAGTTCTTC	CATSDASGRARNEQFF
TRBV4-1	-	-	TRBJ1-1	TGCGCCAGCAGCCAAGCCGGAGCAGGCCGCACTGAAGCTTTCTTT	CASSQAGAGRTEAFF
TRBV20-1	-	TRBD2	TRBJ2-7	TGCAGTGCGCTTGGGGAGCGGGGGCCCTACGAGCAGTACTTC	CSALGERGPYEQYF
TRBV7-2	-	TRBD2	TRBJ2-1	TGTGCCAGCAGCTTAACCTCCGGGACTAGCGTGCTCAATGAGCAGTTCTTC	CASSLTSGTSVLNEQFF
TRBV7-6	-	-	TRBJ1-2	TGTGCCAGCAGCTTAGGTCCCAGGGGAGCCTACAACTATGGCTACACCTTC	CASSLGPRGAYNYGYTF
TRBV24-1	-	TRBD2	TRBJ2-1	TGTGCCACCAGTGATGGGACTAGCGGAGATTACTACAATGAGCAGTTCTTC	CATSDGTSGDYYNEQFF
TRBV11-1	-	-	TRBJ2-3	TGTGCCAGCAGCTTAGAAACCACAGGGCGCGCAGATACGCAGTATTTT	CASSLETTGRADTQYF
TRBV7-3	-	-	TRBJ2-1	TGTGCCAGCAGCAACTCCGCGGGTACCACCTACAATGAGCAGTTCTTC	CASSNSAGTTYNEQFF
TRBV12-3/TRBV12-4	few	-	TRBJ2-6	TGTGCCAGCAGCTTCTCTGGGGCCAACGTCCTGACTTTC	CASSFSGANVLTF
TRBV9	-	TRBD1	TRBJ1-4	TGTGCCAGCAGCAAACAAACAGGGGACGTTGGTGAAAAACTGTTTTTT	CASSKQTGDVGEKLFF
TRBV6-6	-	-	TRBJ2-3	TGTGCCAGCAGTTACCCACCGGGGGGCCCTCTCACAGATACGCAGTATTTT	CASSYPPGGPLTDTQYF
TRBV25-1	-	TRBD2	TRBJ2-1	TGTGCCAGCAGGGGGGTAGCGGGGTCCAGTCCCTACAATGAGCAGTTCTTC	CASRGVAGSSPYNEQFF
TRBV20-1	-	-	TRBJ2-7	TGCAGTGCTAGAGATCCAGATAGTATACCCTACGAGCAGTACTTC	CSARDPDSIPYEQYF
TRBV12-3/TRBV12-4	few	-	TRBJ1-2	TGTGCCAGCAGGGGGGGAGGGGATAGCTATGGCTACACCTTC	CASRGGGDSYGYTF
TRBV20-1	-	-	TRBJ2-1	TGCAGTGCTAGGACCGGGAGTACGAACCGGGAGCAGTTCTTC	CSARTGSTNREQFF
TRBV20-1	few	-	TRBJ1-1	TGCAGTGCCAAGCTTATGGACACTGAAGCTTTCTTT	CSAKLMDTEAFF
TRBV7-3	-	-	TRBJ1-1	TGTGCCAGCAGAACAGGGCCGAACACTGAAGCTTTCTTT	CASRTGPNTEAFF
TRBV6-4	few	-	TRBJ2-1	TGTGCCAGCAGTGACGAAAGGGATGAGCAGTTCTTC	CASSDERDEQFF
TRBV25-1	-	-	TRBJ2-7	TGTGCCAGCAGTGAATCCCCCCTGGTTGGAGCGGGCGGAACCTACGAGCAGTACTTC	CASSESPLVGAGGTYEQYF
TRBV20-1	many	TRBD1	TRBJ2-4	TGCAGTGCCTACCTCGGGACAGAAGCCAAAAACATTCAGTACTTC	CSAYLGTEAKNIQYF
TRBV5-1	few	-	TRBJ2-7	TGCGCCAGCAGCCCGGGACACTACGAGCAGTACTTC	CASSPGHYEQYF
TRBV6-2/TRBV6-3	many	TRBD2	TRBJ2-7	TGTGCCAGCAACGGACTAGCGGGAGTCCACGAGCAGTACTTC	CASNGLAGVHEQYF
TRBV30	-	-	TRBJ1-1	TGTGCCTGGAGTGTTACAGGGATGACTGAAGCTTTCTTT	CAWSVTGMTEAFF
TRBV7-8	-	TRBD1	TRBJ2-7	TGTGCCAGCAGCCGGAGCCGGGACAGGGTATACGAGCAGTACTTC	CASSRSRDRVYEQYF
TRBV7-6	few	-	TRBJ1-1	TGTGCCAGCAGCTTAGCAGGGGCGAAGAACACTGAAGCTTTCTTT	CASSLAGAKNTEAFF
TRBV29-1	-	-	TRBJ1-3	TGCAGCGTTGAGGTTCGGACAGCTGGAAACACCATATATTTT	CSVEVRTAGNTIYF
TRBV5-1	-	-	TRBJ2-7	TGCGCCAGCAGCTTGTATGGAACGCAGCAGTACTTC	CASSLYGTQQYF
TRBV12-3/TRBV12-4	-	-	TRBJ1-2	TGTGCCAGCAGTTCCTTTAGGGGCTACACCTTC	CASSSFRGYTF
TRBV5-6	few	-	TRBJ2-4	TGTGCCAGCAGCTTCGGAGGTATAGCCAAAAACATTCAGTACTTC	CASSFGGIAKNIQYF
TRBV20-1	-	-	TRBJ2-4	TGCAGTGCTAGAGTCCCCGGGGGAGCCAAAAACATTCAGTACTTC	CSARVPGGAKNIQYF
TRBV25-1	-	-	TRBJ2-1	TGTGCCAGCATATCCCCTCGGGACGGGAGAGCCCCGTACAATGAGCAGTTCTTC	CASISPRDGRAPYNEQFF
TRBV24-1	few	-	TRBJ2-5	TGTGCCACTAGTGAAGAGAAGCAAGAGACCCAGTACTTC	CATSEEKQETQYF
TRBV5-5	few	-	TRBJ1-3	TGTGCCAGCAGCTTGGCGTCGGGCGGTTCTCTGCGAAACACCATATATTTT	CASSLASGGSLRNTIYF
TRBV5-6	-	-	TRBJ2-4	TGTGCCAGCAGCTCCGAGTTAATACTAGCCAAAAACATTCAGTACTTC	CASSSELILAKNIQYF
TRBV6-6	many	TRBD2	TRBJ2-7	TGTGCCAGCAGTTCCCAGACTAGCGGTACCTACGAGCAGTACTTC	CASSSQTSGTYEQYF
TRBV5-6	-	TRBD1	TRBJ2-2	TGTGCCAGCAGCCCCCTGGACAGGGCTAACACCGGGGAGCTGTTTTTT	CASSPLDRANTGELFF
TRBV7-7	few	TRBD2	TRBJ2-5	TGTGCCAGCAGCTCGGGTCCGGGACTAGCGGGGGGCCAGGAGACCCAGTACTTC	CASSSGPGLAGGQETQYF
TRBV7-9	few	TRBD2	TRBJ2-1	TGTGCCAGCAGCCCGGGACTAGCGGGAGTTATCGGTGAGCAGTTCTTC	CASSPGLAGVIGEQFF
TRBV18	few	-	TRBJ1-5	TGTGCCAGCTCACCGGGGGGAGGACAGCCCCAGCATTTT	CASSPGGGQPQHF
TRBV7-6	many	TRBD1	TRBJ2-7	TGTGCCAGCAGCCTTACAGGGGGCGCAGAAGACGAGCAGTACTTC	CASSLTGGAEDEQYF
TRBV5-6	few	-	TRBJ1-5	TGTGCCAGCAGCTTGCTGGGGGGGGAACAGCCCCAGCATTTT	CASSLLGGEQPQHF
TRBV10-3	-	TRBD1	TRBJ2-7	TGTGCCATCAGTGAGGGGACAGGGGCCCTATACGAGCAGTACTTC	CAISEGTGALYEQYF